The 22 T cell receptor beta chains presented below share a single source sample, sequenced in a study of blood T cell repertoires in COVID-19. The method was immunoSEQ multiplex PCR; TCRdb's version includes in-frame clones alone and lacks a portion of them. The data show about 120,000 clones, with roughly three quarters seen just once and about 40% held by the top ten. The material sequenced was peripheral blood. The receptors originated from a man aged 40-55 years with active or convalescent COVID-19.

This clone occurred once. V is TRBV12-3 or TRBV12-4 and J is TRBJ2-7; 10 bases match TRBD1. With 8 bases clipped from V and 2 bases from J, the junction kept 3 bases outside the gene matches. The CDR3 is 13 amino acids. The CDR3, as DNA: TGTGCCAGCGGACAGGGGGGCCCCTACGAGCAGTACTTC. It yields the protein CASGQGGPYEQYF.

The chain uses TRBV7-9 and TRBJ2-1; no clear D. Germline V gene data show CDR1 as SEHNR and CDR2 as FQNEAQ (reference sequence). The CDR3 has 14 residues. V gave up 3 bases and J gave up 8 bases, with 14 bases separating them. The CDR3 DNA reads TGTGCCAGCAGCTTGGCAGAAGCTAGATATGAGCAGTTCTTC. It codes for CASSLAEARYEQFF.

The chain is built from TRBV6-5 and TRBJ2-7, with TRBD1 identical over 9 bases. CDR3 length equals 15 residues. Germline-derived CDR1 and CDR2 are MNHEY and SVGAGI. Trimming cost V 4 bases and J 1 base; bases outside gene matches: 5. Written as DNA, the CDR3 is TGTGCCAGCAGTTCCCGGGACAGGGAATCCTACGAGCAGTACTTC. Its protein is CASSSRDRESYEQYF.

This clone showed up just a few times. This sequence joins TRBV28 and TRBJ1-2, with 10 bases fitting TRBD1. This CDR3 spans 12 amino acids. The junction had 1 base not matched to a gene; V was cut back by 5 bases and J by 7 bases. CDR1 MDHEN and CDR2 SYDVKM come from the germline V gene. The CDR3 region is CASSGTGAGYTF. In DNA, the CDR3 is TGTGCCAGCAGTGGGACAGGGGCTGGCTACACCTTC.

In this sample, this clone turned up a few times. The sample has other DNA sequences that encode this CDR3 too. The V call is TRBV5-5, the J call TRBJ1-4; 11 bases match TRBD1. This CDR3 is 16 amino acids long. The V and J ends lost 0 bases and 2 bases, in that order; junction bases with no gene match: 0. The V gene's germline CDR1 is SGHKS and CDR2 YYEKEE (reference sequence). CDR3 loop: CASSLGDRGTNEKLFF. In DNA form, the CDR3 reads TGTGCCAGCAGCTTGGGGGACAGGGGGACTAATGAAAAACTGTTTTTT. Together with reference TRBV5-5 and TRBJ1-4, the CDR3 gives the full variable domain: DAGVTQSPTHLIKTRGQQVTLRCSPISGHKSVSWYQQVLGQGPQFIFQYYEKEERGRGNFPDRFSARQFPNYSSELNVNALLLGDSALYLCASSLGDRGTNEKLFFGSGTQLSVL.

The gene calls are TRBV14 and TRBJ1-2, with D perhaps TRBD1 (5 bases). In germline, CDR1 is SGHDN, CDR2 FVKESK. With 0 bases removed from V and 7 bases from J, the gap between germline ends came to 18 bases. The CDR3 sequence is 16 residues long. CDR3 nucleotide sequence: TGTGCCAGCAGCCAAGATCTGCATTCGGGGCGGGGTGGCTACACCTTC. Amino acid sequence: CASSQDLHSGRGGYTF.

This chain uses TRBV30 with TRBJ2-3; 8 bases are a match to TRBD2. After removal of 2 bases from V and 0 bases from J, the junction contained 4 bases not matched to a gene. The CDR3 length is 15 residues. Germline loops: CDR1 GTSNPN, CDR2 SVGIG (reference sequence). The CDR3 DNA reads as TGTGCCTGGAGTAGGAGCGGGGGCAGCACAGATACGCAGTATTTT. Its protein product is CAWSRSGGSTDTQYF.

The chain is built from TRBV6-2 or TRBV6-3 and TRBJ2-4; 7 nucleotides line up with TRBD2. The germline V gene has CDR1 MNHEY and CDR2 SVGEGT. The CDR3 loop spans 14 amino acids. Trimming took 6 bases from V and 6 from J; bases not matched to a gene: 8. The CDR3 loop is CASRPSGLLNIQYF. The CDR3 DNA reads TGTGCCAGCAGACCTTCGGGACTACTAAACATTCAGTACTTC.

The chain links TRBV5-1 to TRBJ2-2, with a tentative D call TRBD2 (5 bases). V was clipped by 0 bases and J by 3 bases, with 9 bases between them. Germline CDR1 and CDR2: SGHRS and YFSETQ. The CDR3 contains 15 residues. The DNA of the CDR3 is TGCGCCAGCAGCTTGGGCTCGCGGGACACCGGGGAGCTGTTTTTT. Its protein product is CASSLGSRDTGELFF.

A few counts support this clone. CDR3 bases: TGCGCCAGCAGCCTGACAGGAGTATACAATGAGCAGTTCTTC. This encodes CASSLTGVYNEQFF. The genes are TRBV5-1 and TRBJ2-1, with a tentative D call TRBD1 (6 bases). Trimming stripped 4 bases from V and 4 bases from J, with 12 bases between. Germline V CDR1 and CDR2: SGHRS, YFSETQ. The length of the CDR3 is 14 residues.

The chain combines TRBV5-6 with TRBJ1-4; 9 bases match TRBD1. The CDR3 is made up of 15 amino acids. Germline CDR1 reads SGHDT; CDR2 reads YYEEEE. The junction had 1 base not matched to a gene; V was cut back by 4 bases and J by 0 bases. The CDR3 DNA sequence: TGTGCCAGCAGCGGACAGGGGACAACTAATGAAAAACTGTTTTTT. Translated, it gives CASSGQGTTNEKLFF.

The rearrangement joins TRBV12-3 or TRBV12-4 to TRBJ1-5; D call uncertain. Between the trimmed V and J ends, which lost 5 bases and 4 bases, there was a span of 6 bases. The length of the CDR3 is 12 residues. CDR3 nucleotides: TGTGCCAGCAGTCGGGTGAATCAGCCCCAGCATTTT. Translating gives CASSRVNQPQHF.

The chain carries TRBV6-5 and TRBJ2-3, with unresolved D. Trimming removed 6 bases at V and 1 base at J, with 8 bases between. CDR1 is MNHEY, CDR2 SVGAGI, per germline. CDR3 length equals 13 residues. CDR3 in amino acids: CASRLMRTDTQYF. The CDR3, as DNA: TGTGCCAGCAGGCTAATGCGCACAGATACGCAGTATTTT.

V gene TRBV23-1 combines with J gene TRBJ1-5, with 7 bases fitting TRBD1. TRBV23-1 is reported as an ORF; its role is uncertain. The CDR3 totals 15 residues. V trimming: 4 bases; J trimming: 4 bases; junction bases outside the gene matches: 7. The CDR3 DNA sequence: TGCGCCAGCAGTCCCCGGGACAGACGAAATCAGCCCCAGCATTTT. Protein product: CASSPRDRRNQPQHF.

The rearrangement links TRBV24-1 to TRBJ2-5; D unclear. The V end was cut by 0 bases, the J end by 4 bases, with 11 bases between. Germline V lookup: CDR1 KGHDR, CDR2 SFDVKD. This CDR3 region has 15 residues. Here the CDR3 DNA reads TGTGCCACCAGTGATTTGACGGCTTCAGGAGAGACCCAGTACTTC. The encoded protein is CATSDLTASGETQYF.

The chain employs TRBV7-6 and TRBJ1-1; 7 bases align to TRBD1. The junction had 4 bases not matched to a gene; V was cut back by 5 bases and J by 4 bases. Germline CDR1 reads SGHVS; CDR2 reads FNYEAQ. This CDR3 has 13 amino acids. The CDR3 region is CASSVGTATEAFF. CDR3 bases: TGTGCCAGCAGCGTTGGGACAGCCACTGAAGCTTTCTTT.

This chain links TRBV29-1 with TRBJ2-7; D may be TRBD2 (5 bases). The CDR3 extends over 14 amino acids. The V end lost 5 bases, the J end lost 2 bases, and 16 bases lay between the germline ends. CDR1 is SQVTM and CDR2 is ANQGSEA in the germline V gene. The CDR3 region is CSVQSGISPYEQYF. The CDR3 coding sequence is TGCAGCGTTCAATCCGGGATCTCTCCCTACGAGCAGTACTTC.

The V call is TRBV18, the J call TRBJ2-2; no firm D call. CDR1 KGHSH and CDR2 LQKENI come from the germline V gene. This CDR3 region has 12 residues. V was trimmed by 3 bases and J by 5 bases, leaving 4 bases between them. The CDR3 protein is CASSPQTGELFF. The CDR3 DNA reads as TGTGCCAGCTCACCTCAGACCGGGGAGCTGTTTTTT. Based on the CDR3 plus reference TRBV18 and TRBJ2-2, the full variable domain is NAGVMQNPRHLVRRRGQEARLRCSPMKGHSHVYWYRQLPEEGLKFMVYLQKENIIDESGMPKERFSAEFPKEGPSILRIQQVVRGDSAAYFCASSPQTGELFFGEGSRLTVL.

The chain carries TRBV6-5 and TRBJ2-7, with TRBD2 identical over 10 bases. Losses at the gene ends were 4 bases for V and 2 bases for J; bases not matched to a gene: 8. The CDR3 has 16 amino acids. CDR1 MNHEY and CDR2 SVGAGI come from the germline V gene. In DNA form, the CDR3 reads TGTGCCAGCAGTTCCGCCGCCGGACTAGCGGCCTACGAGCAGTACTTC. Translated, it gives CASSSAAGLAAYEQYF.

The chain recombines TRBV5-1 with TRBJ2-5, with D perhaps TRBD2 (5 bases). The CDR3 is 15 residues long. Germline CDR1 is SGHRS and CDR2 is YFSETQ. Trimming took off 3 bases at V and 0 bases at J, with 12 bases between the two ends. Written as DNA, the CDR3 is TGCGCCAGCAGCTCAAAGACGGGGTACCAAGAGACCCAGTACTTC. Its protein product is CASSSKTGYQETQYF.

The chain joins TRBV5-1 to TRBJ2-5; 12 positions match TRBD2. V trimming: 4 bases; J trimming: 3 bases; junction bases outside the gene matches: 4. Germline-derived CDR1 and CDR2 are SGHRS and YFSETQ. There are 15 residues in the CDR3. The CDR3 loop reads CASSTRLAGEETQYF. CDR3 DNA sequence: TGCGCCAGCAGCACCAGACTAGCGGGGGAAGAGACCCAGTACTTC.

The V and J genes are TRBV24-1 and TRBJ2-1; TRBD2 aligns across 9 bases. The germline CDR1 and CDR2 sequences are KGHDR and SFDVKD. This CDR3 contains 16 residues. V lost 5 bases to trimming and J lost 5 bases; unmatched junction nucleotides: 9. Here the CDR3 DNA reads TGTGCCACCAGTGGGTTAGGAGCGGGAGGCGACAATGAGCAGTTCTTC. This translates into CATSGLGAGGDNEQFF.